These T cell receptor beta chains were read from a single sample in a study of neoadjuvant anti-PD-1 for oral cavity cancer. Some clones are missing from TCRdb's copy, which holds only in-frame ones; the method was immunoSEQ multiplex PCR. The sample holds about 8,000 clones; roughly 70% are singletons and the top ten take approximately 3%. The source was PBMCs, collected after nivolumab (anti-PD-1) treatment. These receptors originate from a person aged 40-85 years with oral cavity squamous cell carcinoma. CDR3s include the opening cysteine and the closing phenylalanine or tryptophan. Each record gives: J gene, V gene, CDR3 protein.

TRBJ2-5	TRBV5-1	CASSLGFAGANQETQYF
TRBJ1-1	TRBV6-1	CASRRQGMNTEAFF
TRBJ1-1	TRBV20-1	CSARLLAEAFF
TRBJ1-3	TRBV10-2	CASSESGAGNTIYF
TRBJ1-6	TRBV4-2	CASSQELISYNSPLHF
TRBJ2-5	TRBV21-1	CASSKKGGNNQETQYF
TRBJ2-6	TRBV5-1	CASSLLGGSAPNVLTF
TRBJ1-3	TRBV11-2	CASSLKRQASGNTIYF
TRBJ2-2	TRBV4-3	CASSQESRAAGELFF
TRBJ2-7	TRBV5-4	CASSFFPLSGVAAYEQYF
TRBJ2-7	TRBV11-2	CASSLTFGDSSYEQYF
TRBJ2-5	TRBV6-1	CASSELAGGPETQYF
TRBJ2-7	TRBV6-5	CASSLGDSLTYEQYF
TRBJ2-2	TRBV4-2	CASSQHRANTGELFF
TRBJ1-5	TRBV18	CASSPRGMDRNQPQHF
TRBJ2-2	TRBV4-1	CASSLQGADGELFF
TRBJ1-1	TRBV2	CASTPGTLNTEAFF
TRBJ1-2	TRBV25-1	CASSLEGDRYTF
TRBJ2-3	TRBV11-2	CASSRAYGTGEITDTQYF
TRBJ2-1	TRBV10-3	CAISEFASGGVYNEQFF
TRBJ2-7	TRBV4-3	CASSQGGARDEQYF
TRBJ1-2	TRBV28	CASSSFGTGSGYTF
TRBJ2-7	TRBV19	CASSIPGPIYEQYF
TRBJ1-1	TRBV4-3	CASSQDSGGHLNTEAFF
TRBJ2-3	TRBV5-3	CARSLKGAIPTDTQYF
TRBJ1-2	TRBV5-6	CASSVQGVNYGYTF
TRBJ1-4	TRBV6-5	CASRQGELTNEKLFF
TRBJ1-4	TRBV28	CASSRVGQGYEKLFF
TRBJ2-5	TRBV29-1	CSVEDLEASRWAEETQYF
TRBJ1-2	TRBV6-1	CASSHTGNNYGYTF
TRBJ1-1	TRBV5-1	CASSEGQGARGEAFF
TRBJ1-5	TRBV5-1	CASSWTGDNQPQHF